This is a list of T cell receptor beta chains from one sample in a study of blood T cells in healthy people across ages. TCRdb re-called the 5' RACE reads through MiXCR, storing one row per CDR3 protein. This sample has roughly 560,000 distinct CDR3 sequences, with around 24% found just once. These data also featured in a second study, about T cells of mothers and their children.

The sequencing input was blood. Receptors originate from a boy aged 5-17 years in good health. Both conserved end residues are part of each CDR3. Each record gives: V gene, D gene, clone size, J gene, CDR3 DNA, CDR3 protein. The D gene is left open where the match is weak. Where a row states a size, it is once, few, many or the class of an expanded clone; other rows omit it.

TRBV12-3/TRBV12-4	.	.	TRBJ2-2	TGTGCCAGCAGTTTCTTACAGGGTGCCGGGGAGCTGTTTTTT	CASSFLQGAGELFF
TRBV28	TRBD2	few	TRBJ2-1	TGTGCCAGCAGTTGGACGGGAGGGCGCTTTACTCGGGGTGAGCAGTTCTTC	CASSWTGGRFTRGEQFF
TRBV19	TRBD2	large	TRBJ2-1	TGTGCCAGTAAGCTAGCGGGAGGAGGCTACAATGAGCAGTTCTTC	CASKLAGGGYNEQFF
TRBV2	.	few	TRBJ1-2	TGTGCCAGCAGTGACGACGCGGGGTATGGCTACACCTTC	CASSDDAGYGYTF
TRBV2	TRBD2	once	TRBJ2-3	TGTGCCAGCCTCGGGACTAGCGGGGGCACAGATACGCAGTATTTT	CASLGTSGGTDTQYF
TRBV29-1	.	.	TRBJ2-1	TGCAGCGAGCTAGGGGGGGTAGGCAATGAGCAGTTCTTC	CSELGGVGNEQFF
TRBV4-2	.	once	TRBJ2-2	TGTGCCAGCAGCCAAGTTGTTGCAGGGGGGGCCGGGGAGCTGTTTTTT	CASSQVVAGGAGELFF
TRBV25-1	.	many	TRBJ1-6	TGTGCCAGCAGTGAATTGACGGCAACTAATTCACCCCTCCACTTT	CASSELTATNSPLHF
TRBV29-1	.	few	TRBJ1-1	TGCAGCGTTTTTCGGCCCCCCGCTTTCTTT	CSVFRPPAFF
TRBV4-2	.	.	TRBJ2-3	TGTGCCAGCAGCCAGGAGGGTAGCGCCGGTCCCACAGATACGCAGTATTTT	CASSQEGSAGPTDTQYF
TRBV30	TRBD1	.	TRBJ1-1	TGTGCCTGGGGCCAGGGACAGCGGGCTGAAGCTTTCTTT	CAWGQGQRAEAFF
TRBV20-1	.	few	TRBJ2-7	TGCAGTTCCAAAAATAGTCGGGGGGCCCACGAGCAGTACTTC	CSSKNSRGAHEQYF
TRBV27	.	.	TRBJ2-5	TGTGCCAGCAAACGATCGGGTGTCGAGACCCAGTACTTC	CASKRSGVETQYF
TRBV7-6	TRBD2	.	TRBJ2-3	TGTGCCAGCAGCTTAATGGGTCTAGCGGGGTCTGATACGCAGTATTTT	CASSLMGLAGSDTQYF
TRBV19	.	.	TRBJ1-1	TGTGCCAGTAGTATTGGTTGGGGTCAGGGCCGTGAAGCTTTCTTT	CASSIGWGQGREAFF
TRBV27	TRBD1	few	TRBJ2-7	TGTGCCAGCAGTTTGGTCGGGACAGGGCGCGAGCAGTACTTC	CASSLVGTGREQYF
TRBV30	.	few	TRBJ1-1	TGTGCCTGGAGTGTACAAGGGTACACTGAAGCTTTCTTT	CAWSVQGYTEAFF
TRBV11-3	TRBD2	few	TRBJ2-1	TGTGCCAGCAGCCCCGGGACAGCGGGGGGGCCTTACAATGAGCAGTTCTTC	CASSPGTAGGPYNEQFF
TRBV12-3/TRBV12-4	TRBD1	few	TRBJ2-7	TGTGCCAGCAGTTTCGGGGACAGGGGATACGAGCAGTACTTC	CASSFGDRGYEQYF
TRBV6-6	TRBD1	.	TRBJ1-1	TGTGCCAGCAGTCCAGGGGACAGGGGAAGGACTGAAGCTTTCTTT	CASSPGDRGRTEAFF
TRBV9	TRBD2	.	TRBJ2-3	TGTGCCAGCAGCGTAGCCCCCGGAGGGACTAGCGGGGGAGATACGCAGTATTTT	CASSVAPGGTSGGDTQYF
TRBV29-1	.	.	TRBJ2-7	TGCAGCGTTCGCCCGGGGGCGGCCTACGAGCAGTACTTC	CSVRPGAAYEQYF
TRBV5-6	.	many	TRBJ2-7	TGTGCCAGCAGCCCAGGGGACTACGAGCAGTACTTC	CASSPGDYEQYF
TRBV7-8	TRBD1	.	TRBJ1-2	TGTGCCAGCAGCGCGCGACGGGGGACAGAGACTAACTATGGCTACACCTTC	CASSARRGTETNYGYTF
TRBV24-1	.	.	TRBJ1-1	TGTGCCACCAGTGATTCCCTGAGGACTGAAGCTTTCTTT	CATSDSLRTEAFF
TRBV5-1	.	many	TRBJ2-4	TGCGCCAGCAGGCACGCAGGGGCAGGGGAAAACATTCAGTACTTC	CASRHAGAGENIQYF
TRBV28	.	few	TRBJ1-1	TGTGCCAGCAGTTCTATTATTAGGGGACTGAACACTGAAGCTTTCTTT	CASSSIIRGLNTEAFF
TRBV28	.	.	TRBJ2-7	TGTGCCAGCAGTGGGGGACTGTCCTACGAGCAGTACTTC	CASSGGLSYEQYF
TRBV28	TRBD1	.	TRBJ2-7	TGTGCCAGCAGTCCACGGACAGGGCGCGGCGAGCAGTACTTC	CASSPRTGRGEQYF